One T cell receptor (beta chain) is described in this entry. With random hexamers, about 0.5 to 1 ug RNA was reverse transcribed. TCR beta CDR3 was amplified by immunoSEQ covering 54 Vbeta and 13 Jbeta. In TCRdb, the immunoSEQ multiplex PCR reads were re-called with MiXCR into one record per CDR3 protein. The table includes around 56,000 distinct CDR3 sequences, approximately 94% detected once. The data derive from a study of CD8 T cells in Susac syndrome. The healthy controls were matched to patients by age and sex. The ends lost 4 bases at V and 0 bases at J; junction bases unmatched: 4. The CDR3 consists of 15 residues. Germline CDR1 SGHKS, CDR2 YYEKEE (reference sequence).

This TCR was recovered from a human donor in good health. V and J are TRBV5-5 and TRBJ1-5; 7 nucleotides agree with TRBD1. The specimen sequenced was CD8+ T cells from PBMCs. CDR3 sequence reads: CASSPTGNSNQPQHF. CDR3 coding DNA: TGTGCCAGCAGCCCGACAGGGAATAGCAATCAGCCCCAGCATTTT. Drawing the rest from reference TRBV5-5 and TRBJ1-5, the complete variable domain is DAGVTQSPTHLIKTRGQQVTLRCSPISGHKSVSWYQQVLGQGPQFIFQYYEKEERGRGNFPDRFSARQFPNYSSELNVNALLLGDSALYLCASSPTGNSNQPQHFGDGTRLSIL.